This T cell receptor beta chain emerged from a study of blood T cell repertoires in COVID-19. Study-level background: Acute-phase and convalescent COVID-19 samples originated in the United States, Italy and Spain. PBMCs, B-cell-depleted T cells, or T cells provided the cDNA or gDNA that made up the material.

CDR1 and CDR2 (germline): SGDLS, YYNGEE. Trimming shortened V by 7 bases and J by 4 bases, and 11 bases separated the two germline ends. The CDR3 is 13 amino acids. Here immunoSEQ multiplex PCR was the method, and the copy in TCRdb shows in-frame clones only, minus some. The sample shows some 320,000 clones, roughly 85% of them seen only once. Sequences were obtained from peripheral blood. The receptor was derived from a human donor in a cohort sampled during active COVID-19. The chain is built from TRBV9 and TRBJ2-2; tentative D call: TRBD2 (5 bases). In DNA form, the CDR3 reads TGTGCCAGCCAACGAGGAGGCACCGGGGAGCTGTTTTTT. Translation: CASQRGGTGELFF.